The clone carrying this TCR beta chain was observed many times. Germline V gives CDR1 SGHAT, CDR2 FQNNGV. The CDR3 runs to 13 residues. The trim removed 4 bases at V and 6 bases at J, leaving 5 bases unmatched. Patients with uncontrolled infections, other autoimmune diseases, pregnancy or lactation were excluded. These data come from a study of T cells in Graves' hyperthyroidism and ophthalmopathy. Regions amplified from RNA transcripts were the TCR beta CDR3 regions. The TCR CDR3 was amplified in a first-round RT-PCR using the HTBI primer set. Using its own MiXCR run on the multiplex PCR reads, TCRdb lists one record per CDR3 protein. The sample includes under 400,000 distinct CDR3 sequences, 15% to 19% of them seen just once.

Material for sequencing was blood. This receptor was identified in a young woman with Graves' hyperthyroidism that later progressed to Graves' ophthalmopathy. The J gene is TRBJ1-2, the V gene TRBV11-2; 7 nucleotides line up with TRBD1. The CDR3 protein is CASSWDSHNGYTF. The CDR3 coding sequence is TGTGCCAGCAGCTGGGACAGCCACAATGGCTACACCTTC.